The 27 T cell receptor beta chains listed next were all sequenced from one sample in a study of post-analysis software for immune sequencing data. General study points: With TRBV5-6, TRBV5-1 and TRBV20-1 included, roughly five TRBV segments were more frequent in patients than in controls.

These receptors lack a known antigen. Presence of unique molecular identifiers characterized the TCR beta cDNA libraries. TCRdb processed the PCR reads anew with MiXCR; each CDR3 protein has one entry. The table has fewer than 900,000 distinct CDR3 sequences, 46% seen once; the top ten hold 4.9%. The sequencing sample was made of blood. These receptors came from a girl aged 5 to 17 with multiple sclerosis.

This clonotype has a handful of counts. The rearrangement uses TRBV5-1 and TRBJ2-3, with unresolved D. Trimming removed 4 bases from V and 0 bases from J, with 9 bases in between. The CDR3 consists of 14 residues. Germline CDR1 reads SGHRS; CDR2 reads YFSETQ. CDR3 protein: CASSHGRSTDTQYF. In nucleotides, the CDR3 is TGCGCCAGCAGCCACGGACGCAGCACAGATACGCAGTATTTT.

The chain uses TRBV12-3 or TRBV12-4 and TRBJ1-1; 7 bases map to TRBD1. The CDR3 is 13 residues long. Trimming cost V 5 bases and J 8 bases; bases outside gene matches: 8. The CDR3 loop is CASSRDSREEAFF. DNA of the CDR3: TGTGCCAGCAGTCGGGACAGCCGAGAGGAAGCTTTCTTT.

The rearrangement uses TRBV29-1 and TRBJ2-1, with D perhaps TRBD2 (5 bases). The CDR3 is 14 residues long. Germline loops: CDR1 SQVTM, CDR2 ANQGSEA. The V end lost 8 bases, the J end lost 3 bases, and 17 bases lay between the germline ends. The CDR3 region is CSSHGLVGYNEQFF. CDR3 in DNA: TGCAGCTCTCATGGACTTGTGGGCTACAATGAGCAGTTCTTC.

This clonotype was seen only a few times. The V and J genes are TRBV5-5 and TRBJ1-1; maybe TRBD1 (6 bases). In germline, CDR1 is SGHKS, CDR2 YYEKEE (reference sequence). V lost 2 bases and J lost 4, with 9 bases in between. There are 13 residues in the CDR3. The CDR3 loop is CASSFNRATEAFF. The CDR3 DNA reads TGTGCCAGCAGCTTCAACAGGGCCACTGAAGCTTTCTTT.

The chain carries TRBV4-1 and TRBJ2-3; maybe TRBD2 (6 bases). Germline CDR1 MGHRA, CDR2 YSYEKL. This CDR3 has 17 residues. V was clipped by 1 base and J by 6 bases, with 20 bases between them. The CDR3 sequence is CASSQGPPEGTLDTQYF. In DNA form, the CDR3 reads TGCGCCAGCAGCCAAGGTCCCCCGGAGGGAACGTTGGATACGCAGTATTTT.

Only a few counts were recorded for this clonotype. The junction departs from germline at one end; a sequencing error may be responsible. The chain uses TRBV9 and TRBJ1-2; D remains ambiguous. This CDR3 comprises 14 residues. The germline V gene has CDR1 SGDLS and CDR2 YYNGEE. The CDR3: CASSVEGVDYVYTF. DNA of the CDR3: TGTGCCAGCAGCGTAGAGGGTGTCGACTATGTCTACACCTTC.

V gene TRBV7-2 combines with J gene TRBJ2-7, with a possible D match to TRBD2 (6 bases). V lost 1 base and J lost 5, with 15 bases in between. The CDR3 contains 15 residues. Germline values: CDR1 SGHTA, CDR2 FQGNSA. The CDR3 protein is CASSLVGVRGHEQYF. The CDR3 bases are TGTGCCAGCAGCTTAGTGGGCGTGCGGGGACACGAGCAGTACTTC.

The genes are TRBV7-8 and TRBJ2-3; TRBD2 might be the D (5 bases). The V gene lost 1 base and the J gene lost 5 bases, with 16 bases spanning the gap. This CDR3 comprises 16 residues. CDR1 and CDR2 (germline): SGHVS, FQNEAQ. The CDR3 DNA is TGTGCCAGCAGCTTAGGGGTTGCGGGTTGGGGAGATACGCAGTATTTT. Its translation: CASSLGVAGWGDTQYF.

This clonotype was found a few times. The chain combines TRBV15 with TRBJ2-1; 11 positions match TRBD2. Germline CDR1 and CDR2: LNHNV and YYDKDF (reference sequence). V was clipped by 2 bases and J by 5 bases; unmatched bases: 8. CDR3 length: 17 amino acids. This chain's CDR3 is CATSRSGTSGLHNEQFF. CDR3 in DNA: TGTGCCACCAGCAGATCTGGGACTAGCGGACTCCACAATGAGCAGTTCTTC. Looking up the rest from reference TRBV15 and TRBJ2-1 gives the full variable domain: DAMVIQNPRYQVTQFGKPVTLSCSQTLNHNVMYWYQQKSSQAPKLLFHYYDKDFNNEADTPDNFQSRRPNTSFCFLDIRSPGLGDTAMYLCATSRSGTSGLHNEQFFGPGTRLTVL.

This clonotype was detected ten times or more. V and J are TRBV4-1 and TRBJ1-6; the D gene is possibly TRBD1 (5 bases). Germline values: CDR1 MGHRA, CDR2 YSYEKL. Trimming left V 0 bases short and J 10 bases short, with 16 bases between. This CDR3 region has 16 residues. The CDR3 here is CASSQERGAGVSPLHF. CDR3 nucleotides: TGCGCCAGCAGCCAAGAGAGGGGCGCTGGGGTATCACCCCTCCACTTT.

CDR3: CASQGAGADYGYTF. CDR3 DNA sequence: TGTGCCAGTCAGGGGGCGGGTGCGGACTATGGCTACACCTTC. V and J are TRBV28 and TRBJ1-2; 8 bases agree with TRBD1. Germline V gene data show CDR1 as MDHEN and CDR2 as SYDVKM. This CDR3 comprises 14 residues. V gave up 9 bases and J gave up 3 bases; unmatched junction bases: 9.

J is TRBJ1-2 and V is TRBV20-1; D is perhaps TRBD1 (5 bases). Germline V gene data show CDR1 as DFQATT and CDR2 as SNEGSKA (reference sequence). This CDR3 is 12 amino acids long. Trimming removed 6 bases from V and 8 bases from J, with 16 bases in between. CDR3 amino acids: CSAVVGGGGYTF. In DNA, the CDR3 is TGCAGTGCCGTTGTGGGGGGTGGCGGCTACACCTTC.

This clonotype was detected only once. The chain combines TRBV20-1 with TRBJ2-1, with 7 bases that match TRBD1. Germline values: CDR1 DFQATT, CDR2 SNEGSKA (reference sequence). The length of the CDR3 is 11 residues. Trimming removed 2 bases from V and 9 bases from J; junction bases left unmatched: 1. The CDR3 protein is CSARRDSEQFF. DNA for the CDR3: TGCAGTGCTAGAAGGGACAGTGAGCAGTTCTTC.

The chain links TRBV7-3 to TRBJ2-7; D gene uncertain. The J call may not be correct, given that the DNA end is closer to TRBJ2-5. Germline CDR1 SGHTA, CDR2 FQGTGA. The CDR3 length is 14 residues. Here the CDR3 DNA reads TGTGCCAGCAGCTTATTGGGTACGGGCGAGACCCAGTACTTC. It specifies CASSLLGTGETQYF.

The chain links TRBV20-1 to TRBJ2-3; D may be TRBD2 (6 bases). V lost 1 base to trimming and J lost 4 bases, with 21 bases between them. CDR1 DFQATT and CDR2 SNEGSKA come from the germline V gene (reference sequence). The CDR3 runs to 17 residues. DNA for the CDR3: TGCAGTGCTAGAGGCCAGTCGGCCGGGAGTGGACCAGATACGCAGTATTTT. Protein: CSARGQSAGSGPDTQYF.

This clonotype was counted a single time. The chain combines TRBV2 with TRBJ2-3; 8 bases agree with TRBD1. This CDR3 spans 15 amino acids. In germline, CDR1 is SNHLY, CDR2 FYNNEI. The J segment lost 1 base and the V segment lost 7 bases, leaving 7 bases of the junction unmatched. This CDR3 is CASNIRGRGTDTQYF. Here the CDR3 DNA reads TGTGCCAGCAACATCAGGGGGCGCGGCACAGATACGCAGTATTTT.

The V and J genes are TRBV4-1 and TRBJ1-1, with a possible D match to TRBD1 (6 bases). V was pared by 1 base and J by 0 bases, with 15 bases between. The CDR3 is made up of 17 amino acids. Per germline, CDR1 MGHRA and CDR2 YSYEKL. CDR3 DNA: TGCGCCAGCAGCCAAGGAGGGGCGGGACACCTGAACACTGAAGCTTTCTTT. Translating gives CASSQGGAGHLNTEAFF.

This clonotype was counted only a few times. The V call is TRBV20-1, the J call TRBJ2-1; tentatively, D is TRBD1 (6 bases). CDR3 length: 16 residues. Per germline, CDR1 DFQATT and CDR2 SNEGSKA (reference sequence). V dropped 3 bases and J dropped 2 bases, with 17 bases sitting between them. The CDR3 loop is CSARGYRENPYNEQFF. DNA for the CDR3: TGCAGTGCTAGGGGATACAGGGAAAACCCCTACAATGAGCAGTTCTTC.

This clonotype was found a few times. The rearrangement links TRBV4-2 to TRBJ2-3, with unresolved D. Germline lookup yields CDR1 LGHNA and CDR2 YNFKEQ. The CDR3 loop spans 14 amino acids. The germline V and J ends were trimmed by 0 bases and 2 bases, with 6 bases remaining between them. The CDR3 protein is CASSQESVTDTQYF. CDR3 sequence (DNA): TGTGCCAGCAGCCAAGAGAGCGTCACAGATACGCAGTATTTT.

The rearrangement uses TRBV4-3 and TRBJ2-5, with 8 bases lining up with TRBD1. Judging by the DNA end, TRBJ2-7 fits better; the J call may be wrong. The CDR3 runs 15 residues. Looked up from germline, CDR1 is LGHNA and CDR2 is YSLEER. CDR3 in amino acids: CASSQDLAGGVEQYF. The CDR3 nucleotides are TGCGCCAGCAGCCAAGATTTGGCAGGGGGCGTCGAGCAGTACTTC.

This clonotype was found once. V gene TRBV28 combines with J gene TRBJ2-1; 10 nucleotides line up with TRBD2. This CDR3 comprises 17 residues. With 2 bases clipped from V and 3 bases from J, the junction kept 7 bases outside the gene matches. Germline V gives CDR1 MDHEN, CDR2 SYDVKM. The chain's CDR3 is CASSLGSSGSDYNEQFF. In DNA, the CDR3 is TGTGCCAGCAGTTTAGGGTCTAGCGGGAGTGACTACAATGAGCAGTTCTTC.

V and J are TRBV20-1 and TRBJ2-7, with TRBD2 identical over 9 bases. CDR3 length equals 15 residues. Germline trimming cut 0 bases from V and 4 bases from J; bases unmatched to any gene: 7. Germline assignment: CDR1 DFQATT and CDR2 SNEGSKA (reference sequence). CDR3 in amino acids: CSARDPQREVYEQYF. The CDR3 region has the DNA TGCAGTGCTAGAGATCCCCAGCGGGAGGTTTACGAGCAGTACTTC.

This clonotype came up a few times. The chain employs TRBV4-2 and TRBJ1-4; no clear D. V was cut by 0 bases and J by 0 bases, with 11 bases left in between. The CDR3 runs to 17 residues. From germline, CDR1 is LGHNA and CDR2 YNFKEQ. The CDR3 bases are TGTGCCAGCAGCCAAGATGCCTACAGAGCAACTAATGAAAAACTGTTTTTT. Protein: CASSQDAYRATNEKLFF.

The table lists this clonotype with a few counts. The chain recombines TRBV20-1 with TRBJ1-6; D possibly corresponds to TRBD1 (5 bases). The CDR3 loop spans 12 amino acids. The ends were cut back, 5 bases at V and 6 bases at J, with 8 bases in the middle. From germline, CDR1 is DFQATT and CDR2 SNEGSKA (reference sequence). Written as DNA, the CDR3 is TGCAGTGCTGGCGACAGTAATTCACCCCTCCACTTT. Translating it yields CSAGDSNSPLHF.

This clonotype was counted a few times. This rearrangement joins TRBV28 to TRBJ2-3; D is perhaps TRBD2 (6 bases). Germline V gives CDR1 MDHEN, CDR2 SYDVKM. V was clipped by 6 bases and J by 0 bases, with 7 bases between them. The CDR3 contains 13 residues. CDR3 sequence (DNA): TGTGCCAGCAGGGAGGGAAGCACAGATACGCAGTATTTT. Encoded protein: CASREGSTDTQYF.

The chain has TRBV7-2 and TRBJ1-4, with D tentatively TRBD1 (5 bases). The CDR3 is 13 residues long. The V end was cut by 0 bases, the J end by 11 bases, with 10 bases between. Germline CDR1 and CDR2: SGHTA and FQGNSA. In DNA, the CDR3 is TGTGCCAGCAGCTTAGCGAGGGGCAACAAACTGTTTTTT. Translating gives CASSLARGNKLFF.

This clonotype was picked up one time. The rearrangement links TRBV9 to TRBJ2-1, with D possibly being TRBD1 (5 bases). Trimming shortened V by 4 bases and J by 6 bases, and 17 bases separated the two germline ends. Germline-derived CDR1 and CDR2 are SGDLS and YYNGEE. This CDR3 has 15 amino acids. CDR3 loop: CASSSTTARGNEQFF. CDR3 nucleotide sequence: TGTGCCAGCAGCTCCACAACGGCTAGGGGCAATGAGCAGTTCTTC.